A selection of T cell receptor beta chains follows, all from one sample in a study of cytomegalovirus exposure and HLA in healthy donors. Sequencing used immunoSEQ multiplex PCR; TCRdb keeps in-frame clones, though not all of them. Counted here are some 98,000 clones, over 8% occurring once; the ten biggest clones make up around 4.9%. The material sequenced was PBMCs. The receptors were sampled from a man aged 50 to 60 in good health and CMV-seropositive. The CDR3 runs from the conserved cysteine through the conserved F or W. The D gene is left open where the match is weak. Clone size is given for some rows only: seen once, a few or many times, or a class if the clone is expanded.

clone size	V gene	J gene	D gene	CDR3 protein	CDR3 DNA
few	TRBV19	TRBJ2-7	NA	CASSPRTIFYEQYF	TGTGCCAGTAGTCCCCGGACAATCTTCTACGAGCAGTACTTC
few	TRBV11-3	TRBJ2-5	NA	CASSSQGNQETQYF	TGTGCCAGCAGCTCACAGGGTAATCAAGAGACCCAGTACTTC
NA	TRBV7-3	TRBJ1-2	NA	CASSLGPQGNYGYTF	TGTGCCAGCAGCCTGGGACCCCAGGGGAACTATGGCTACACCTTC
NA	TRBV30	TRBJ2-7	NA	CAWTSSYEQYF	TGTGCCTGGACTAGTTCCTACGAGCAGTACTTC
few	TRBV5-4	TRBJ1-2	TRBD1	CASSPAQGAYGYTF	TGTGCCAGCAGCCCAGCGCAGGGGGCCTATGGCTACACCTTC
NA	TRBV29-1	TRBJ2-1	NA	CSADRGAALNEQFF	TGCAGCGCAGATCGGGGAGCGGCACTCAATGAGCAGTTCTTC
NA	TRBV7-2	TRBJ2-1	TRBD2	CASSDRTSGRHEQFF	TGTGCCAGCAGCGATAGGACTAGCGGGAGACATGAGCAGTTCTTC
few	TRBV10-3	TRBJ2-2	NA	CAISPRGSNTGELFF	TGTGCCATCAGCCCCAGAGGTTCGAACACCGGGGAGCTGTTTTTT
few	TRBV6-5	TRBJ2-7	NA	CASSYLGAAEQYF	TGTGCCAGCAGTTACTTGGGGGCGGCCGAGCAGTACTTC
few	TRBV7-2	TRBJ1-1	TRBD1	CASSLTGGRTTEAFF	TGTGCCAGCAGCTTGACAGGGGGCAGGACCACTGAAGCTTTCTTT
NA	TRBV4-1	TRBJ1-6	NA	CASSQDLQSPLHF	TGCGCCAGCAGCCAAGATCTTCAGTCGCCCCTCCACTTT
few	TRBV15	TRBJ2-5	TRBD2	CATSRDIAGRQETQYF	TGTGCCACCAGCAGAGATATAGCGGGCAGACAAGAGACCCAGTACTTC
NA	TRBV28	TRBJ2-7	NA	CASSRVAYEQYF	TGTGCCAGCAGCCGCGTCGCCTACGAGCAGTACTTC
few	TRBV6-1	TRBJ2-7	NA	CASAGGREYEQYF	TGTGCCAGCGCTGGGGGCAGAGAGTACGAGCAGTACTTC
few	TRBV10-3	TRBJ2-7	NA	CAISEFDSSSYEQYF	TGTGCCATCAGTGAGTTCGACTCCAGCTCCTACGAGCAGTACTTC
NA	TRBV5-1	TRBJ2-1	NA	CASSLGGGRTYNEQFF	TGCGCCAGCAGCCTGGGCGGTGGGCGGACTTACAATGAGCAGTTCTTC
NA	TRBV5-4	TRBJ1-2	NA	CASSLVIGGPRGYTF	TGTGCCAGCAGCTTGGTAATCGGGGGGCCACGGGGCTACACCTTC
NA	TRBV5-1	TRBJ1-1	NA	CASSLEFPRWNTEAFF	TGCGCCAGCAGCTTGGAATTTCCCCGGTGGAACACTGAAGCTTTCTTT
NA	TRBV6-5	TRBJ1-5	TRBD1	CASSTRDRALQPQHF	TGTGCCAGCAGTACCCGGGACAGAGCGTTGCAGCCCCAGCATTTT
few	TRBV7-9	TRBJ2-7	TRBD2	CASSSGGDNPTYEQYF	TGTGCCAGCAGCTCCGGGGGGGACAACCCAACCTACGAGCAGTACTTC
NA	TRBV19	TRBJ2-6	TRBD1	CASSKLVTGGAGANVLTF	TGTGCCAGTAGTAAGCTGGTGACAGGGGGCGCTGGGGCCAACGTCCTGACTTTC
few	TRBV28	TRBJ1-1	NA	CASSSPGRTPNTEAFF	TGTGCCAGCAGTTCTCCAGGGAGGACACCGAACACTGAAGCTTTCTTT
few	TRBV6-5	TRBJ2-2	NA	CASSRGSGAGELFF	TGTGCCAGCAGCAGGGGGTCGGGGGCCGGGGAGCTGTTTTTT
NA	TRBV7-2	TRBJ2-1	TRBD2	CASSTGTSASNIEQFF	TGTGCCAGCAGTACTGGGACTAGCGCCTCTAACATCGAGCAGTTCTTC
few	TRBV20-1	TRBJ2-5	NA	CSARALETQYF	TGCAGTGCTAGAGCCCTAGAGACCCAGTACTTC
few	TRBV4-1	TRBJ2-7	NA	CASSQADRQTYEQYF	TGCGCCAGCAGCCAAGCAGACAGACAAACCTACGAGCAGTACTTC
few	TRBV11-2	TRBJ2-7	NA	CASSLDPPLAWEQYF	TGTGCCAGCAGCCTAGACCCTCCCCTAGCATGGGAGCAGTACTTC
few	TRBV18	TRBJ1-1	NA	CASSRDGRERAFF	TGTGCCAGCTCACGGGACGGGAGGGAGAGAGCTTTCTTT
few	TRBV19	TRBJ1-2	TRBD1	CASSFDRGGGYTF	TGTGCCAGTAGTTTCGACAGGGGCGGTGGCTACACCTTC
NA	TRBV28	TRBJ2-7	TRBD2	CASSLRGLAGGTYEQYF	TGTGCCAGCAGTTTAAGGGGACTAGCGGGAGGGACCTACGAGCAGTACTTC
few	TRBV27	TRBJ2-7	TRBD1	CASSARGQFYEQYF	TGTGCCAGCAGCGCCAGGGGGCAGTTTTACGAGCAGTACTTC
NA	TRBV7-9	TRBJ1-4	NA	CASSLQTATGANEKLFF	TGTGCCAGCAGCTTACAGACAGCTACTGGGGCTAATGAAAAACTGTTTTTT
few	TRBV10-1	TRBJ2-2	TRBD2	CASGLAGENTGELFF	TGCGCCAGCGGGCTAGCGGGAGAGAACACCGGGGAGCTGTTTTTT
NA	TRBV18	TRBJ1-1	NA	CASSPSQQSWTEAFF	TGTGCCAGCTCACCGTCTCAACAGTCGTGGACTGAAGCTTTCTTT
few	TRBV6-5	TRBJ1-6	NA	CASSRSGINNSPLHF	TGTGCCAGCAGTCGGAGCGGAATTAATAATTCACCCCTCCACTTT
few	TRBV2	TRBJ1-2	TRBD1	CASRRTGKSDGYTF	TGTGCCAGCAGAAGGACAGGGAAGTCGGATGGCTACACCTTC
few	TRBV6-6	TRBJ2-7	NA	CASSYRAEGEQYF	TGTGCCAGCAGTTACCGGGCGGAGGGCGAGCAGTACTTC
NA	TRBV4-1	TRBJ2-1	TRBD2	CASSSPSGGWGEQFF	TGCGCCAGCAGCTCCCCTTCGGGAGGCTGGGGTGAGCAGTTCTTC
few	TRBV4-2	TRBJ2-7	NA	CASSQDQTAYEQYF	TGTGCCAGCAGCCAAGATCAGACAGCCTACGAGCAGTACTTC
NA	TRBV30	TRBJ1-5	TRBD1	CAWSAGTGLNQPQHF	TGTGCCTGGAGTGCTGGGACAGGGCTAAATCAGCCCCAGCATTTT
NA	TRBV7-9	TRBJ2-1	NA	CASSLVRVGEQFF	TGTGCCAGCAGCTTAGTTCGGGTTGGTGAGCAGTTCTTC
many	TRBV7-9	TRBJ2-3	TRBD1	CASSLDRGEDTQYF	TGTGCCAGCAGCTTAGACAGGGGTGAGGATACGCAGTATTTT
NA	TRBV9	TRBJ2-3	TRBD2	CASSVGLDYTDTQYF	TGTGCCAGCAGCGTCGGACTAGACTACACAGATACGCAGTATTTT
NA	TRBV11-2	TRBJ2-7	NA	CASSFFDSSYEQYF	TGTGCCAGCAGCTTTTTTGACTCCTCCTACGAGCAGTACTTC
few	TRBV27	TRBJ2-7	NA	CASSLRGTYEQYF	TGTGCCAGCAGTTTACGAGGGACCTACGAGCAGTACTTC
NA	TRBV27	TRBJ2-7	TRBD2	CASSLLLAGGEQYF	TGTGCCAGCAGTTTACTACTAGCGGGAGGGGAGCAGTACTTC
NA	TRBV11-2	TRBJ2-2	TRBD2	CASSLGGTSGTRELFF	TGTGCCAGCAGCTTAGGCGGGACTAGCGGGACCAGGGAGCTGTTTTTT
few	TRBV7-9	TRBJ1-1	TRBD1	CASSPDRVVTEAFF	TGTGCCAGCAGCCCAGACAGGGTGGTCACTGAAGCTTTCTTT
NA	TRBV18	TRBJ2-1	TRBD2	CASSPRGGAYNEQFF	TGTGCCAGCTCACCGCGGGGGGGGGCCTACAATGAGCAGTTCTTC
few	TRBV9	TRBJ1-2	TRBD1	CASSGSGTGFHNYGYTF	TGTGCCAGCAGCGGATCCGGGACAGGGTTTCACAACTATGGCTACACCTTC
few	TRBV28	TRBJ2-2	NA	CASSFHGELFF	TGTGCCAGCAGTTTTCATGGGGAGCTGTTTTTT
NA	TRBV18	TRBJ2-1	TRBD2	CASSPRGGTTSNEQFF	TGTGCCAGCTCACCACGGGGGGGGACTACCTCCAATGAGCAGTTCTTC
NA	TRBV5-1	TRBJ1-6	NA	CASSLTGSVGNSPLHF	TGCGCCAGCAGCCTAACAGGGTCAGTAGGTAATTCACCCCTCCACTTT
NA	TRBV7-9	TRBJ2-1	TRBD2	CASSLAGGPRNEQFF	TGTGCCAGCAGCTTAGCGGGAGGGCCAAGGAATGAGCAGTTCTTC
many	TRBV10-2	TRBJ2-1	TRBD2	CASSPTSGDYNEQFF	TGCGCCAGCAGCCCCACTAGCGGGGACTACAATGAGCAGTTCTTC
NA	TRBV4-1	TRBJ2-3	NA	CASSQVEGNTDTQYF	TGCGCCAGCAGCCAAGTAGAGGGAAACACAGATACGCAGTATTTT
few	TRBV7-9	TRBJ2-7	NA	CASSRDRLSYEQYF	TGTGCCAGCAGCCGAGACAGGCTCTCCTACGAGCAGTACTTC
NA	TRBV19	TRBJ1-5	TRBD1	CASSQGVWEPQHF	TGTGCCAGTAGCCAGGGGGTCTGGGAGCCCCAGCATTTT
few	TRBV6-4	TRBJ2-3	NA	CASSDSGGTQYF	TGTGCCAGCAGTGACTCCGGGGGAACGCAGTATTTT